These 9 T cell receptor beta chains came from one sample sequenced in a study of T cells expressing NK-cell markers. TCRdb re-called the 5' RACE reads, yielding one record per CDR3 amino acid sequence without DNA. Seen in this sample are roughly 150,000 distinct CDR3 sequences; the ten most common clones hold 20% to 25%. What was sequenced was blood T cells: a sorted CD56 or NKG2C T cell subset, CD4+ or CD8+ T cells, or bulk PBMC T cells (not recorded which). These receptors came from a man aged 18 to 69 in good health.

This chain connects TRBV5-1 to TRBJ2-7; without DNA, the TCRdb call of TRBD2 cannot be checked. The CDR3 is 15 amino acids. CDR1 is SGHRS and CDR2 is YFSETQ in the germline V gene. The CDR3 reads CASSFYASGPYEQYF. The variable domain in full, with the rest retrieved from reference TRBV5-1 and TRBJ2-7, is KAGVTQTPRYLIKTRGQQVTLSCSPISGHRSVSWYQQTPGQGLQFLFEYFSETQRNKGNFPGRFSGRQFSNSRSEMNVSTLELGDSALYLCASSFYASGPYEQYFGPGTRLTVT.

The V gene is TRBV6-5, the J gene TRBJ2-7; TCRdb designates TRBD1, a call that cannot be tested without DNA. Germline V gene data show CDR1 as MNHEY and CDR2 as SVGAGI. The CDR3 is made up of 15 amino acids. CDR3 region: CASSYGAGAAGEQYF.

The CDR3 sequence: CSARNPGQGAYEQYF. J is TRBJ2-7 and V is TRBV20-1; TCRdb picks TRBD1, but there is no DNA to check that call. Germline values: CDR1 DFQATT, CDR2 SNEGSKA (reference sequence). This CDR3 contains 15 residues.

V and J are TRBV20-1 and TRBJ2-5; TCRdb names TRBD2, which stays unverified in the absence of DNA. Germline V gene sequence: CDR1 DFQATT, CDR2 SNEGSKA (reference sequence). CDR3 length: 16 residues. The CDR3 protein is CSARGLAGNSQETQYF.

The CDR3 spells CASSPNRVTYNEQFF. This sequence joins TRBV28 and TRBJ2-1; the D call of TRBD1 rests on TCRdb alone, since no DNA is present to check it. The germline gives CDR1 MDHEN, CDR2 SYDVKM. The CDR3 has 15 amino acids.

The chain combines TRBV6-1 with TRBJ2-3; absent DNA, TCRdb's TRBD1 call cannot be checked. This CDR3 contains 17 residues. Germline lookup yields CDR1 MNHNS and CDR2 SASEGT. CDR3 protein: CASRKRGATDSTDTQYF.

The J gene is TRBJ2-5, the V gene TRBV7-9; the D call from TCRdb, TRBD1, cannot be confirmed without DNA. The CDR3 runs to 13 residues. In germline, CDR1 is SEHNR, CDR2 FQNEAQ (reference sequence). CDR3 protein: CASSPRAAQDRDF.

This chain joins TRBV28 and TRBJ1-2; as DNA is missing, the TRBD1 call by TCRdb cannot be tested. Per the germline V gene, CDR1 is MDHEN and CDR2 is SYDVKM. This CDR3 is built from 13 residues. The CDR3 is CASSLTDSYGYTF.

The gene calls are TRBV6-1 and TRBJ2-7; with no DNA, the TCRdb D assignment of TRBD1 cannot be verified. CDR1 is MNHNS and CDR2 is SASEGT in the germline V gene. This CDR3 has 16 amino acids. The CDR3 loop reads CASIHGGDRGLYEQYF.